The 30 T cell receptor beta chains below come from one sample, sequenced in a study of blood T cell repertoires in COVID-19. Here immunoSEQ multiplex PCR was the method, and the copy in TCRdb shows in-frame clones only, minus some. The repertoire consists of approximately 110,000 clones, with over 75% occurring once and the leading ten covering 3.5% to 5%. The sequenced sample was peripheral blood. These receptors were taken from a man over 45 with acute or convalescent COVID-19.

The V and J genes are TRBV12-5 and TRBJ2-7, with 12 bases matching TRBD2. The CDR3 has 14 residues. J gave up 3 bases and V 4 bases, and 1 base lay outside the gene matches. Germline CDR1 is LGHNT and CDR2 is FRNRAP. Here the CDR3 DNA reads TGTGCTAGTGGTTCTAGCGGGAGGGTCTACGAGCAGTACTTC. Translated: CASGSSGRVYEQYF.

The genes are TRBV6-6 and TRBJ2-5, with 8 bases matching TRBD1. CDR3 length: 15 residues. With 2 bases clipped from V and 0 bases from J, the junction kept 2 bases outside the gene matches. Germline lookup yields CDR1 MNHNY and CDR2 SVGAGI (reference sequence). CDR3 in amino acids: CASSYTGGHQETQYF. In DNA, the CDR3 is TGTGCCAGCAGTTACACAGGGGGTCACCAAGAGACCCAGTACTTC.

V gene TRBV11-2 combines with J gene TRBJ1-4; TRBD1 aligns across 9 bases. This CDR3 comprises 17 residues. The V gene end was trimmed by 3 bases and the J gene end by 0 bases; junction bases not matched to a gene: 5. The V gene's germline CDR1 is SGHAT and CDR2 FQNNGV. CDR3 sequence: CASSFGTGWATNEKLFF. Here the CDR3 DNA reads TGTGCCAGCAGCTTTGGGACAGGGTGGGCAACTAATGAAAAACTGTTTTTT.

V is TRBV5-1 and J is TRBJ2-7; the match to TRBD1 covers 12 bases. Germline CDR1 and CDR2: SGHRS and YFSETQ. This CDR3 region has 18 residues. The J segment lost 3 bases and the V segment lost 0 bases, leaving 10 bases of the junction unmatched. CDR3 loop: CASSLGDRGLSRGYEQYF. Here the CDR3 DNA reads TGCGCCAGCAGCTTGGGGGACAGGGGGCTTTCGCGGGGCTACGAGCAGTACTTC.

This clone was found once. V is TRBV5-4 and J is TRBJ2-1; a possible D gene is TRBD1 (5 bases). Looked up from germline, CDR1 is SGHNT and CDR2 is YYREEE (reference sequence). V lost 4 bases and J 1 base, leaving 15 bases between the germline ends. The CDR3 is 16 residues long. The CDR3, as DNA: TGTGCCAGCAGCCGCGACAGCCGCTTGTCCTACAATGAGCAGTTCTTC. Its translation: CASSRDSRLSYNEQFF. Drawing the rest from reference TRBV5-4 and TRBJ2-1, the complete variable domain is ETGVTQSPTHLIKTRGQQVTLRCSSQSGHNTVSWYQQALGQGPQFIFQYYREEENGRGNFPPRFSGLQFPNYSSELNVNALELDDSALYLCASSRDSRLSYNEQFFGPGTRLTVL.

V gene TRBV5-1 combines with J gene TRBJ1-4; 10 bases align to TRBD1. This CDR3 spans 14 amino acids. Trimming at V came to 3 bases and at J to 8 bases, leaving 4 bases not matched to a gene. CDR1 is SGHRS and CDR2 is YFSETQ in the germline V gene. The CDR3 loop is CASSSGQGDEKLFF. CDR3 nucleotides: TGCGCCAGCAGCTCTGGACAGGGGGACGAAAAACTGTTTTTT.

The chain joins TRBV7-6 to TRBJ2-5; 8 bases line up with TRBD2. This CDR3 has 15 amino acids. Germline CDR1 reads SGHVS; CDR2 reads FNYEAQ. Trimming removed 3 bases from V and 7 bases from J; junction bases left unmatched: 10. The CDR3: CASSFEAGEHRTQYF. CDR3 bases: TGTGCCAGCAGCTTTGAAGCGGGGGAGCATCGGACCCAGTACTTC.

This chain links TRBV5-6 with TRBJ2-1; 10 nucleotides align to TRBD2. This CDR3 region has 16 residues. Trimming cost V 1 base and J 12 bases; bases outside gene matches: 13. Germline CDR1 SGHDT, CDR2 YYEEEE. The CDR3, as DNA: TGTGCCAGCAGCTTGTACTTAGCGGGAGGCACACGTGCGCAGTTCTTC. This codes for CASSLYLAGGTRAQFF.

For the CDR3, the DNA is TGTGCCAGCAGCTTAGTAGGGACTAGAGATGAGCAGTTCTTC. The encoded protein is CASSLVGTRDEQFF. V gene TRBV11-2 combines with J gene TRBJ2-1, with TRBD2 matching over 8 bases. Per germline, CDR1 SGHAT and CDR2 FQNNGV. CDR3 size: 14 residues. V was pared by 1 base and J by 8 bases, with 4 bases of the junction left unmatched. The full variable domain, its missing parts supplied by reference TRBV11-2 and TRBJ2-1, is EAGVAQSPRYKIIEKRQSVAFWCNPISGHATLYWYQQILGQGPKLLIQFQNNGVVDDSQLPKDRFSAERLKGVDSTLKIQPAKLEDSAVYLCASSLVGTRDEQFFGPGTRLTVL.

The chain links TRBV7-9 to TRBJ2-7; possible D gene TRBD2, 6 bases. This CDR3 comprises 15 residues. V was cut by 4 bases and J by 0 bases, with 13 bases left in between. Per germline, CDR1 SEHNR and CDR2 FQNEAQ (reference sequence). The DNA for the CDR3 is TGTGCCAGCAGCTCCCACGCGGGACCCTCCTACGAGCAGTACTTC. Protein: CASSSHAGPSYEQYF.

The chain has TRBV24-1 and TRBJ2-1; D not certain. Germline CDR1 and CDR2: KGHDR and SFDVKD. This CDR3 contains 11 residues. V was clipped by 5 bases and J by 5 bases, with 3 bases between them. The CDR3 DNA reads TGTGCCACCAGTGTAAACAATGAGCAGTTCTTC. As protein: CATSVNNEQFF.

The chain recombines TRBV5-3 with TRBJ2-5; 15 bases align to TRBD2. TRBV5-3 is an ORF, and what it does is uncertain. The CDR3 has 17 amino acids. V shed 7 bases, J shed 2 bases, and the junction held 9 bases outside the gene matches. The CDR3 protein is CARRWTSGRALQETQYF. DNA for the CDR3: TGTGCCAGACGTTGGACTAGCGGGAGGGCCTTACAAGAGACCCAGTACTTC.

V and J are TRBV6-5 and TRBJ1-5; 10 bases fit TRBD1. The length of the CDR3 is 14 residues. Unmatched junction bases numbered 8, after V lost 6 bases and J lost 9 bases. Germline values: CDR1 MNHEY, CDR2 SVGAGI. CDR3 sequence: CASRGQGTFRPQHF. DNA of the CDR3: TGTGCCAGCAGGGGACAGGGGACATTTAGGCCCCAGCATTTT.

The V gene is TRBV30, the J gene TRBJ2-1, with TRBD1 matching over 7 bases. The CDR3 extends over 13 amino acids. V lost 1 base, J lost 15 bases, and 12 bases stayed unmatched. Germline loops: CDR1 GTSNPN, CDR2 SVGIG (reference sequence). The DNA of the CDR3 is TGTGCCTGGAGTGAACACAGGGGCTCGGGCACGTTCTTC. It specifies CAWSEHRGSGTFF.

The genes are TRBV18 and TRBJ2-1, with 12 positions matching TRBD2. The junction had 7 bases not matched to a gene; V was cut back by 3 bases and J by 7 bases. From germline, CDR1 is KGHSH and CDR2 LQKENI. The CDR3 consists of 16 residues. CDR3 DNA: TGTGCCAGCTCACCCGGACTAGCGGGGACGTCTAATGAGCAGTTCTTC. It encodes CASSPGLAGTSNEQFF.

The V and J genes are TRBV6-1 and TRBJ2-7; D possibly corresponds to TRBD2 (6 bases). Between the trimmed V and J ends, which lost 2 bases and 2 bases, there was a span of 13 bases. This CDR3 comprises 15 residues. Germline CDR1 reads MNHNS; CDR2 reads SASEGT. CDR3 coding DNA: TGTGCCAGCAGTGAAATGGCAGGGAGGACCTACGAGCAGTACTTC. The encoded protein is CASSEMAGRTYEQYF.

This clone has just one count. The chain employs TRBV7-8 and TRBJ2-5; 7 positions match TRBD2. The CDR3 sequence is 16 residues long. The germline V gene has CDR1 SGHVS and CDR2 FQNEAQ. The V and J ends lost 5 bases and 1 base, in that order; junction bases with no gene match: 10. For the CDR3, the DNA is TGTGCCAGCAGCCTGGGGGAGACTAGCTCCCAAGAGACCCAGTACTTC. Encoded protein: CASSLGETSSQETQYF.

V usage is TRBV3-1 (or the pseudogene TRBV3-2) and J usage is TRBJ1-4; 12 bases agree with TRBD1. V dropped 6 bases and J dropped 6; count of bases not matched to a gene: 8. Germline V lookup: CDR1 LGHDT, CDR2 YNNKEL (reference sequence). The CDR3 covers 16 residues. The CDR3 DNA reads TGTGCCAGCAGACGGGGACAGGGGGCCGGCCATGAAAAACTGTTTTTT. Protein sequence: CASRRGQGAGHEKLFF.

This sequence joins TRBV11-2 and TRBJ1-5; no reliable D call. This CDR3 region has 13 residues. V lost 1 base, J lost 5 bases, and 6 bases lay in between. In germline, CDR1 is SGHAT, CDR2 FQNNGV. CDR3: CASSLAQYQPQHF. The CDR3 bases are TGTGCCAGCAGCTTAGCACAGTATCAGCCCCAGCATTTT.

This chain connects TRBV27 to TRBJ2-4; possibly TRBD1 for D (5 bases). Germline CDR1 and CDR2: MNHEY and SMNVEV (reference sequence). The CDR3 has 17 residues. V was pared by 5 bases and J by 0 bases, with 17 bases between. The CDR3 region has the DNA TGTGCCAGCAGTCCCAACAAGGGGTGGGGAGCCAAAAACATTCAGTACTTC. The encoded protein is CASSPNKGWGAKNIQYF.

The gene calls are TRBV6-2 or TRBV6-3 and TRBJ1-3; 7 nucleotides agree with TRBD1. The CDR3 runs 14 residues. V gave up 6 bases and J gave up 4 bases; unmatched junction bases: 6. Germline CDR1 is MNHEY and CDR2 is SVGEGT. The CDR3 coding sequence is TGTGCCAGCAGATACAGGGGCTCCGGAAACACCATATATTTT. It encodes CASRYRGSGNTIYF.

The chain carries TRBV30 and TRBJ2-7, with D possibly TRBD2 on 5 matching bases. The CDR3 covers 14 residues. Trimming stripped 4 bases from V and 3 bases from J, with 16 bases between. Germline loops: CDR1 GTSNPN, CDR2 SVGIG (reference sequence). CDR3 protein: CAWKGGLNFYEQYF. The DNA for the CDR3 is TGTGCCTGGAAAGGCGGGCTTAACTTCTACGAGCAGTACTTC.

CDR3 DNA: TGTGCCAGCAGGAGGGACAGGGTTACTTCACCCCTCCACTTT. It specifies CASRRDRVTSPLHF. The chain has TRBV6-5 and TRBJ1-6, with 9 bases fitting TRBD1. V was pared by 6 bases and J by 9 bases, with 6 bases of the junction left unmatched. The CDR3 contains 14 residues. In germline, CDR1 is MNHEY, CDR2 SVGAGI.

The chain uses TRBV6-5 and TRBJ2-7; TRBD1 matches 8 bases. V was pared by 0 bases and J by 9 bases, with 13 bases of the junction left unmatched. The germline gives CDR1 MNHEY, CDR2 SVGAGI. The CDR3 consists of 16 residues. The CDR3 bases are TGTGCCAGCAGTTACTCTGATGGGACAGGAGCTCGGGGGCAGTACTTC. The encoded protein is CASSYSDGTGARGQYF.

This chain joins TRBV5-1 and TRBJ1-2; 10 bases are a match to TRBD1. This CDR3 spans 14 amino acids. V was clipped by 5 bases and J by 2 bases; unmatched bases: 3. Germline CDR1 SGHRS, CDR2 YFSETQ. CDR3 nucleotides: TGCGCCAGCAGGCCGGGACAGGGGAACTATGGCTACACCTTC. It yields the protein CASRPGQGNYGYTF.

This rearrangement joins TRBV5-1 to TRBJ1-4; D is ambiguous. V was trimmed by 0 bases and J by 6 bases, leaving 9 bases between them. There are 14 residues in the CDR3. CDR1 and CDR2 (germline): SGHRS, YFSETQ. CDR3 region: CASSLGRPDEKLFF. The CDR3 region has the DNA TGCGCCAGCAGCTTGGGGAGGCCGGATGAAAAACTGTTTTTT.

A note on this clone: One end of the junction is discordant with germline, which a read error may explain. The chain employs TRBV28 and TRBJ2-5; 12 bases align to TRBD2. The CDR3 sequence is 15 residues long. Germline values: CDR1 MDHEN, CDR2 SYDVKM. The CDR3 nucleotides are TGTGCTAGCAGCTCTAGCGGGAGGGCAAAAGAGACCCAGTACTTC. Translating gives CASSSSGRAKETQYF.

The chain recombines TRBV11-3 with TRBJ1-4; weak D call: TRBD1 (5 bases). V was clipped by 1 base and J by 8 bases, with 11 bases between them. The CDR3 spans 14 residues. In germline, CDR1 is SGHNT, CDR2 YENEEA. The CDR3 DNA follows: TGTGCCAGCAGCTTAGGACAGCTGGGCGAAAAACTGTTTTTT. Translating gives CASSLGQLGEKLFF.

J is TRBJ2-2 and V is TRBV5-1; possible D gene TRBD2, 5 bases. Germline CDR1 and CDR2: SGHRS and YFSETQ. The CDR3 consists of 15 residues. V lost 2 bases to trimming and J lost 0 bases, with 8 bases between them. In DNA, the CDR3 is TGCGCCAGCAGCTTCCTCGGGGCGAACACCGGGGAGCTGTTTTTT. This codes for CASSFLGANTGELFF.

The J gene is TRBJ2-2, the V gene TRBV7-9; weak D call: TRBD1 (6 bases). The CDR3 runs 17 residues. Germline CDR1 and CDR2: SEHNR and FQNEAQ (reference sequence). Trimming removed 1 base at V and 2 bases at J, with 14 bases between. The CDR3 sequence: CASSLGAGAINTGELFF. The CDR3 DNA reads as TGTGCCAGCAGCTTAGGGGCAGGGGCCATTAACACCGGGGAGCTGTTTTTT.